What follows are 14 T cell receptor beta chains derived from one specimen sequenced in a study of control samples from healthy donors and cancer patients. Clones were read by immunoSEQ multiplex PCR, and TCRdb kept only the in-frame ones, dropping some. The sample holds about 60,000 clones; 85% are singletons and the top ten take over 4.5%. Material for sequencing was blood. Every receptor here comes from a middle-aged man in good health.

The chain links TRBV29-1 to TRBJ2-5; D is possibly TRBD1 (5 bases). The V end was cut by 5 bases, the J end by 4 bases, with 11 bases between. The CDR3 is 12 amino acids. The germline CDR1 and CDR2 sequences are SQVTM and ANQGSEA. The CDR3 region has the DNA TGCAGCGTTATGACAGTTGGAGAGACCCAGTACTTC. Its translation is CSVMTVGETQYF. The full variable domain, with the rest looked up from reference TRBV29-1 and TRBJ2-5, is SAVISQKPSRDICQRGTSLTIQCQVDSQVTMMFWYRQQPGQSLTLIATANQGSEATYESGFVIDKFPISRPNLTFSTLTVSNMSPEDSSIYLCSVMTVGETQYFGPGTRLLVL.

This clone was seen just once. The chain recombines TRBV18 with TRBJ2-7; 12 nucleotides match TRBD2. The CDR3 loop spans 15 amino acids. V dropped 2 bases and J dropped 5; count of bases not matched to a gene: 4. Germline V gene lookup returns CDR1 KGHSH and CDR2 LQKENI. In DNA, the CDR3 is TGTGCCAGCTCACCAACTAGCGGGAGGTCCGACGAGCAGTACTTC. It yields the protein CASSPTSGRSDEQYF.

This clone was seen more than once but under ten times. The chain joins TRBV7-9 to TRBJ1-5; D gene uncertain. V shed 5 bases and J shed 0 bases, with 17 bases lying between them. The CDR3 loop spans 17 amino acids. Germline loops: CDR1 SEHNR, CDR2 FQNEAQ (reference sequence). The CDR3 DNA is TGTGCCAGCAGCGCCAGTCAAGCCGTCAATAGCAATCAGCCCCAGCATTTT. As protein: CASSASQAVNSNQPQHF.

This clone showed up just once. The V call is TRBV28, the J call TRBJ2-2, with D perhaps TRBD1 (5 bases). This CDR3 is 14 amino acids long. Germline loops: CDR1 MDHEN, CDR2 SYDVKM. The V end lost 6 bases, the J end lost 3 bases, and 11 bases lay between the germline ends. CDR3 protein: CASSRRQYTGELFF. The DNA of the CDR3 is TGTGCCAGCAGCCGCAGACAGTACACCGGGGAGCTGTTTTTT.

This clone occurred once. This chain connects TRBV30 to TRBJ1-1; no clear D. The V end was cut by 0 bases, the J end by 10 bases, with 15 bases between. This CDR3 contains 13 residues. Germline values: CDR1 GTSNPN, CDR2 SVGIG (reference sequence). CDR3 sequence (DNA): TGTGCCTGGAGTGTACGCGACGCCCGGGGAGCTTTCTTT. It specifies CAWSVRDARGAFF.

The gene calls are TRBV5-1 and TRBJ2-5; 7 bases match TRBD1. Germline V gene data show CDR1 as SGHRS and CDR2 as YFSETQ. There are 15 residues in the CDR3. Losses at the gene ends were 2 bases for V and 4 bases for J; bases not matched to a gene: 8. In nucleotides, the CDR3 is TGCGCCAGCAGCTTAATCGACAGGGTTTCAGAGACCCAGTACTTC. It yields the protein CASSLIDRVSETQYF. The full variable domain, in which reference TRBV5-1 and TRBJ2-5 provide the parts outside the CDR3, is KAGVTQTPRYLIKTRGQQVTLSCSPISGHRSVSWYQQTPGQGLQFLFEYFSETQRNKGNFPGRFSGRQFSNSRSEMNVSTLELGDSALYLCASSLIDRVSETQYFGPGTRLLVL.

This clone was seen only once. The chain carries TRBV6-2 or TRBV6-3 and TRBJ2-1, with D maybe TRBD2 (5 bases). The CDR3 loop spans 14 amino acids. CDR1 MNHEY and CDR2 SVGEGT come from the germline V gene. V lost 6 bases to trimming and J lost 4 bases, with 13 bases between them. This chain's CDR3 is CASRPGGQYNEQFF. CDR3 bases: TGTGCCAGCAGACCTGGCGGGCAGTACAATGAGCAGTTCTTC.

This chain's CDR3 is CSVEGGTSGGGDEQFF. The CDR3 DNA is TGCAGCGTTGAAGGGGGCACTAGCGGGGGTGGCGATGAGCAGTTCTTC. The chain carries TRBV29-1 and TRBJ2-1, with 11 bases fitting TRBD2. The CDR3 consists of 16 residues. Germline values: CDR1 SQVTM, CDR2 ANQGSEA. V lost 1 base and J lost 8; bases outside the gene matches: 10.

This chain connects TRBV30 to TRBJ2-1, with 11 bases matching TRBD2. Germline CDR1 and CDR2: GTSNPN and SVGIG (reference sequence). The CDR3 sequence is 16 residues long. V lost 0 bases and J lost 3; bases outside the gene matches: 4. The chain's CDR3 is CAWSVLAGVSYNEQFF. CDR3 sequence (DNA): TGTGCCTGGAGTGTACTAGCGGGGGTAAGCTACAATGAGCAGTTCTTC.

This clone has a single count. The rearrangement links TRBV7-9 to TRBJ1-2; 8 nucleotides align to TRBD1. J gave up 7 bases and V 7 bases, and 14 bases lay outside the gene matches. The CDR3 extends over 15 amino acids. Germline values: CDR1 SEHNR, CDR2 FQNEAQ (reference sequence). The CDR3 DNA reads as TGTGCCAGCACCAAAGGTGGACAGGGAACGGGTGGCTACACCTTC. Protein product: CASTKGGQGTGGYTF.

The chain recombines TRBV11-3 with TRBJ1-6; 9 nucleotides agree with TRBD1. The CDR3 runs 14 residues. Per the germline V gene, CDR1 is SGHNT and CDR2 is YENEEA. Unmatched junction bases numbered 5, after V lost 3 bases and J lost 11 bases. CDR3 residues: CASSFGQGRTPLHF. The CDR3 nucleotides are TGTGCCAGCAGCTTCGGACAGGGGAGGACACCCCTCCACTTT.

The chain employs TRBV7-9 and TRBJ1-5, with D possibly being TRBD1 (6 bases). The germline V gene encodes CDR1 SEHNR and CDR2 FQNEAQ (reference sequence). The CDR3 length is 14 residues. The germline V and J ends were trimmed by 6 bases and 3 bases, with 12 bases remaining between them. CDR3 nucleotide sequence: TGTGCCAGCAGTCTCGGACAGCTCAATCAGCCCCAGCATTTT. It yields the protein CASSLGQLNQPQHF.

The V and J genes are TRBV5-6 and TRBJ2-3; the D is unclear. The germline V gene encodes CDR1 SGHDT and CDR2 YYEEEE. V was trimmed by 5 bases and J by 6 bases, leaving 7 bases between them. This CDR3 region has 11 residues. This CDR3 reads CASRSRDTQYF. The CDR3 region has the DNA TGTGCCAGCAGGTCACGGGATACGCAGTATTTT.

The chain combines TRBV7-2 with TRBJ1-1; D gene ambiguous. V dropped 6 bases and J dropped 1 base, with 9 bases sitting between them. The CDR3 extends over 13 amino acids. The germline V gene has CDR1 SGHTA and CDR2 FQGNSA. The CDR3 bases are TGTGCCAGCAGAAGGACCGCGAACACTGAAGCTTTCTTT. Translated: CASRRTANTEAFF.